These 29 T cell receptor beta chains came from one sample sequenced in a study of T cells in Graves' hyperthyroidism and ophthalmopathy. Researchers took RNA transcripts and amplified the TCR beta CDR3 regions from them. HTBI primers were the set used in a first-round RT-PCR of the TCR CDR3. TCRdb re-called the multiplex PCR reads with MiXCR, one entry per CDR3 protein. The repertoire holds a few hundred thousand distinct CDR3 sequences, with 15% to 19% as singletons. The material sequenced was blood. The origin of the receptors is a woman in her twenties or thirties with Graves' hyperthyroidism.

This clonotype was seen many times. The chain carries TRBV6-5 and TRBJ2-7, with D maybe TRBD1 (6 bases). The CDR3 covers 15 residues. Per the germline V gene, CDR1 is MNHEY and CDR2 is SVGAGI. Trimming stripped 4 bases from V and 3 bases from J, with 16 bases between. The CDR3 region is CASSSNRDIIYEQYF. Here the CDR3 DNA reads TGTGCCAGCAGTTCGAACAGGGACATCATCTACGAGCAGTACTTC.

This clonotype was seen repeatedly, ten times or more. The chain combines TRBV18 with TRBJ1-1; 10 bases match TRBD1. The V segment lost 8 bases and the J segment 3 bases; nucleotides outside the gene matches: 9. Looked up from germline, CDR1 is KGHSH and CDR2 is LQKENI. The CDR3 is 15 amino acids. The CDR3 sequence is CASHNPTGGHTEAFF. CDR3 DNA sequence: TGTGCCAGCCACAATCCGACAGGGGGCCACACTGAAGCTTTCTTT.

The J gene is TRBJ2-7, the V gene TRBV7-3; perhaps TRBD2 as D (7 bases). Germline V gene lookup returns CDR1 SGHTA and CDR2 FQGTGA. The ends were cut back, 2 bases at V and 1 base at J, with 12 bases in the middle. The CDR3 covers 15 residues. CDR3 residues: CASSLPGGLSYEQYF. The CDR3 coding sequence is TGTGCCAGCAGCTTACCGGGGGGCTTGTCCTACGAGCAGTACTTC. The entire variable domain, with the rest obtained from reference TRBV7-3 and TRBJ2-7, is as follows: GAGVSQTPSNKVTEKGKYVELRCDPISGHTALYWYRQSLGQGPEFLIYFQGTGAADDSGLPNDRFFAVRPEGSVSTLKIQRTERGDSAVYLCASSLPGGLSYEQYFGPGTRLTVT.

The V call is TRBV13, the J call TRBJ2-7; 9 bases map to TRBD2. Germline CDR1 reads PRHDT; CDR2 reads FYEKMQ (reference sequence). CDR3 length: 16 amino acids. With 2 bases clipped from V and 6 bases from J, the junction kept 11 bases outside the gene matches. The CDR3 bases are TGTGCCAGCAGCTTACGGGTCTCTAGCGGGACTGGCGAGCAGTACTTC. Translated: CASSLRVSSGTGEQYF.

This clonotype occurred many times. The J gene is TRBJ2-7, the V gene TRBV28; D gene uncertain. V lost 4 bases to trimming and J lost 9 bases, with 10 bases between them. Germline values: CDR1 MDHEN, CDR2 SYDVKM. The CDR3 length is 11 residues. The chain's CDR3 is CASSSRVGQYF. The CDR3 DNA follows: TGTGCCAGCAGTTCCCGGGTGGGGCAGTACTTC.

This clonotype showed up just a few times. V is TRBV7-2 and J is TRBJ1-6; D is perhaps TRBD1 (6 bases). CDR1 SGHTA and CDR2 FQGNSA come from the germline V gene. The CDR3 covers 16 residues. The V end lost 0 bases, the J end lost 4 bases, and 10 bases lay between the germline ends. The CDR3 region is CASSLAKDSYNSPLHF. In DNA, the CDR3 is TGTGCCAGCAGCTTAGCTAAGGACAGTTATAATTCACCCCTCCACTTT.

This clonotype has more than one count but fewer than ten. This sequence may be a read error, since a much larger clone differs from it by one base. The CDR3 loop reads CASSQEGTVFYEQYF. The CDR3 DNA follows: TGCGCCAGCAGCCAAGAAGGGACAGTCTTCTACGAGCAGTACTTC. The chain links TRBV4-3 to TRBJ2-7, with 7 bases aligning to TRBD1. There are 15 residues in the CDR3. The J segment lost 3 bases and the V segment lost 0 bases, leaving 5 bases of the junction unmatched. The germline V gene has CDR1 LGHNA and CDR2 YSLEER.

Concerning this clonotype itself: A much bigger clone sits one base away, suggesting this may be a read error. The chain's CDR3 is CASSGDRGSSGNTIYF. Here the CDR3 DNA reads TGTGCCAGCAGCGGGGACAGGGGAAGCTCTGGAAACACCATATATTTT. This sequence joins TRBV7-2 and TRBJ1-3; TRBD1 aligns across 10 bases. V shed 5 bases, J shed 0 bases, and the junction held 4 bases outside the gene matches. CDR3 size: 16 residues. Germline assignment: CDR1 SGHTA and CDR2 FQGNSA.

This sequence joins TRBV20-1 and TRBJ2-7, with TRBD2 identical over 10 bases. The DNA end lines up better with TRBJ2-1; the J call may be wrong. CDR3 length: 16 amino acids. Per the germline V gene, CDR1 is DFQATT and CDR2 is SNEGSKA (reference sequence). The CDR3 nucleotides read TGCAGTGCTAGGAGGGGTAGCGGGGGGTCCTCCTACGAGCAGTTCTTC. Translation gives CSARRGSGGSSYEQFF.

This clonotype was picked up many times. V usage is TRBV12-3 or TRBV12-4 and J usage is TRBJ2-7; no definite D call. Trimming pared 0 bases from V and 3 bases from J, leaving 15 bases between. CDR3 length equals 16 residues. The CDR3 sequence: CASSLAGSPDLYEQYF. CDR3 DNA sequence: TGTGCCAGCAGTTTAGCAGGCAGTCCGGACCTCTACGAGCAGTACTTC.

This clonotype has only a few counts. The J gene is TRBJ2-1, the V gene TRBV30; 7 bases align to TRBD2. The CDR3 sequence is 14 residues long. The V and J ends lost 3 bases and 4 bases, in that order; junction bases with no gene match: 6. The germline V gene has CDR1 GTSNPN and CDR2 SVGIG (reference sequence). The CDR3: CAWRGAGNYNEQFF. CDR3 nucleotide sequence: TGTGCCTGGAGGGGAGCGGGGAATTACAATGAGCAGTTCTTC.

This clonotype was observed at least ten times. This may come from a read error, since a much larger clone is one base off. The rearrangement uses TRBV11-3 and TRBJ2-1; D gene unclear. CDR1 is SGHNT, CDR2 YENEEA, per germline. CDR3 length equals 12 residues. With 0 bases removed from V and 7 bases from J, the gap between germline ends came to 4 bases. The CDR3 bases are TGTGCCAGCAGCTTAGACGGAAATGAGCAGTTCTTC. Encoded protein: CASSLDGNEQFF.

This clonotype has ten or more counts. The J gene is TRBJ2-7, the V gene TRBV20-1; D ambiguous. V dropped 0 bases and J dropped 3 bases, with 9 bases sitting between them. The CDR3 extends over 13 amino acids. Looked up from germline, CDR1 is DFQATT and CDR2 is SNEGSKA (reference sequence). The CDR3 nucleotides read TGCAGTGCTAGAGATAGCACAGACTACGAGCAGTACTTC. It is translated as CSARDSTDYEQYF.

This clonotype was picked up one time. The chain carries TRBV28 and TRBJ2-7, with 12 bases that match TRBD2. There are 14 residues in the CDR3. The germline V gene has CDR1 MDHEN and CDR2 SYDVKM. The J segment lost 6 bases and the V segment lost 7 bases, leaving 7 bases of the junction unmatched. This CDR3 reads CASIRLAGDREQYF. CDR3 coding DNA: TGTGCCAGCATCAGACTAGCGGGAGACCGCGAGCAGTACTTC.

The sample holds a few counts of this clonotype. As DNA, the CDR3 is TGTGCCAGTACGGGCCAGGACCATCAGCCCCAGCATTTT. Translated, it gives CASTGQDHQPQHF. The gene calls are TRBV19 and TRBJ1-5; D is unclear. Germline assignment: CDR1 LNHDA and CDR2 SQIVND (reference sequence). Deletions cut 7 bases from V and 5 bases from J, with 12 bases between. This CDR3 region has 13 residues.

This clonotype was seen a handful of times. The rearrangement uses TRBV19 and TRBJ2-3; 7 nucleotides align to TRBD1. CDR1 and CDR2 from the germline V gene are LNHDA and SQIVND (reference sequence). V gave up 5 bases and J gave up 1 base; unmatched junction bases: 6. CDR3 length: 15 amino acids. DNA for the CDR3: TGTGCCAGTAGTGTCTATCAGGGGGGCACAGATACGCAGTATTTT. Amino acid sequence: CASSVYQGGTDTQYF.

This clonotype was detected a few times. The J gene is TRBJ1-3, the V gene TRBV12-3 or TRBV12-4, with unresolved D. Trimming stripped 4 bases from V and 0 bases from J, with 7 bases between. This CDR3 has 14 amino acids. The CDR3 loop is CASSSQNSGNTIYF. The CDR3 DNA sequence: TGTGCCAGCAGTTCCCAGAACTCTGGAAACACCATATATTTT.

The table lists this clonotype with a few counts. The V and J genes are TRBV27 and TRBJ2-4; TRBD2 matches at 7 bases. The germline V gene encodes CDR1 MNHEY and CDR2 SMNVEV (reference sequence). This CDR3 region has 11 residues. The J segment lost 8 bases and the V segment lost 5 bases, leaving 0 bases of the junction unmatched. The CDR3 coding sequence is TGTGCCAGCAGTGGGGGGGACATTCAGTACTTC. This sequence encodes CASSGGDIQYF.

This clonotype occurred many times. The rearrangement uses TRBV12-3 or TRBV12-4 and TRBJ2-7; possible D gene TRBD2, 5 bases. V lost 8 bases and J lost 7, with 15 bases in between. This CDR3 region has 12 residues. The CDR3 protein is CASGKTTSEQYF. The CDR3 DNA reads TGTGCCAGCGGGAAGACTACGTCGGAGCAGTACTTC.

V and J are TRBV7-3 and TRBJ2-3; D may be TRBD1 (5 bases). This CDR3 spans 16 amino acids. V was pared by 1 base and J by 3 bases, with 14 bases between. From germline, CDR1 is SGHTA and CDR2 FQGTGA. CDR3 in amino acids: CASSLMGRGRTDTQYF. CDR3 coding DNA: TGTGCCAGCAGCTTAATGGGGCGAGGAAGGACAGATACGCAGTATTTT. The full variable domain, with the rest looked up from reference TRBV7-3 and TRBJ2-3, is GAGVSQTPSNKVTEKGKYVELRCDPISGHTALYWYRQSLGQGPEFLIYFQGTGAADDSGLPNDRFFAVRPEGSVSTLKIQRTERGDSAVYLCASSLMGRGRTDTQYFGPGTRLTVL.

This clonotype was seen at least ten times. The V gene is TRBV5-8, the J gene TRBJ2-3; D gene uncertain. CDR1 and CDR2 from the germline V gene are SGHTS and YDEGEE. This CDR3 has 17 residues. The V gene lost 4 bases and the J gene lost 2 bases, with 20 bases spanning the gap. In DNA form, the CDR3 reads TGTGCCAGCAGCCCGCCAACAGACGGAAGTTACACAGATACGCAGTATTTT. This gives the protein CASSPPTDGSYTDTQYF.

This clonotype turned up a few times. The V gene is TRBV12-3 or TRBV12-4, the J gene TRBJ1-2, with D maybe TRBD1 (6 bases). Trimming left V 8 bases short and J 3 bases short, with 19 bases between. The CDR3 has 15 amino acids. The DNA for the CDR3 is TGTGCCAGCCGTTCCTCTTGGGGGCTTGACTATGGCTACACCTTC. This translates into CASRSSWGLDYGYTF.

This clonotype was detected many times. The chain joins TRBV30 to TRBJ2-1, with a possible D match to TRBD2 (5 bases). The ends were cut back, 8 bases at V and 7 bases at J, with 12 bases in the middle. The CDR3 spans 11 residues. The germline CDR1 and CDR2 sequences are GTSNPN and SVGIG (reference sequence). The CDR3 nucleotides read TGTGCCGAGGGCTTAGGGAATGAGCAGTTCTTC. This gives the protein CAEGLGNEQFF. Based on the CDR3 plus reference TRBV30 and TRBJ2-1, the full variable domain is SQTIHQWPATLVQPVGSPLSLECTVEGTSNPNLYWYRQAAGRGLQLLFYSVGIGQISSEVPQNLSASRPQDRQFILSSKKLLLSDSGFYLCAEGLGNEQFFGPGTRLTVL.

The rearrangement joins TRBV20-1 to TRBJ2-7; 7 positions match TRBD2. Germline CDR1 DFQATT, CDR2 SNEGSKA (reference sequence). CDR3 length: 15 amino acids. V lost 5 bases to trimming and J lost 4 bases; unmatched junction nucleotides: 14. The CDR3 nucleotides are TGCAGTGCTCGGAACAAAGCGGGAACACGGTACGAGCAGTACTTC. Its protein is CSARNKAGTRYEQYF.

CDR3 protein: CASSLGTGSNEKLFF. The CDR3 region has the DNA TGTGCCAGCAGTTTGGGGACAGGGTCTAATGAAAAACTGTTTTTT. J is TRBJ1-4 and V is TRBV12-3 or TRBV12-4, with 9 bases matching TRBD1. V was pared by 3 bases and J by 3 bases, with 2 bases of the junction left unmatched. CDR3 length equals 15 residues.

Concerning this clonotype: A read error may explain this, as a much larger clone is one base away. This sequence joins TRBV9 and TRBJ2-1, with D possibly TRBD2 on 5 matching bases. The last part of the DNA fits TRBJ2-7 better; the J call may be wrong. Germline CDR1 SGDLS, CDR2 YYNGEE. This CDR3 contains 15 residues. CDR3 in DNA: TGTGCCAGCAGCGTAGAAGGGAGTCCCTACAATGAGCAGTACTTC. Protein product: CASSVEGSPYNEQYF.

This chain links TRBV27 with TRBJ1-3; 8 bases are a match to TRBD1. The ends lost 6 bases at V and 4 bases at J; junction bases unmatched: 8. The CDR3 loop spans 15 amino acids. Germline V gives CDR1 MNHEY, CDR2 SMNVEV (reference sequence). Written as DNA, the CDR3 is TGTGCCAGCAGCCCAGACAGGGGATCGGGAAACACCATATATTTT. Translating it yields CASSPDRGSGNTIYF.

This clonotype was seen repeatedly, ten times or more. This chain uses TRBV29-1 with TRBJ2-1; TRBD2 agrees at 9 bases. This CDR3 region has 15 residues. The V and J ends lost 2 bases and 10 bases, in that order; junction bases with no gene match: 12. Germline CDR1 and CDR2: SQVTM and ANQGSEA. CDR3 sequence: CSVEPTGTSLQEQFF. The CDR3, as DNA: TGCAGCGTTGAACCGACCGGGACTAGCTTGCAGGAGCAGTTCTTC.

Worth noting for this clonotype: This may arise from a read error, as a much more abundant clone is one base away. This sequence joins TRBV11-2 and TRBJ1-1, with D maybe TRBD1 (6 bases). Germline V CDR1 and CDR2: SGHAT, FQNNGV. CDR3 length: 13 residues. The DNA for the CDR3 is TGTGCCAGCAGCCAAGGGGGGGGCCCTGAAGCTCTCTTT. It translates to CASSQGGGPEALF. Drawing the rest from reference TRBV11-2 and TRBJ1-1, the complete variable domain is EAGVAQSPRYKIIEKRQSVAFWCNPISGHATLYWYQQILGQGPKLLIQFQNNGVVDDSQLPKDRFSAERLKGVDSTLKIQPAKLEDSAVYLCASSQGGGPEALFGQGTRLTVV.